This T cell receptor beta chain was recovered during a study of T-cell reconstitution after alpha-beta-depleted transplantation in children. Study outcomes and limitations: The authors attributed T-cell counts and diversity one year after transplant mostly to newly produced T cells. Elevated TCRbeta diversity at day 60 was traced, in some patients, to surviving recipient T cells and thymic progenitors. Several hundred expanded graft clones reportedly supplied alpha-beta T cells about two months after transplant.

TCRbeta library construction was performed incorporating unique molecular identifiers. TCRdb ran MiXCR on the PCR reads and lists one entry per CDR3 protein. In the table there are about 250,000 distinct CDR3 sequences, around 25% of which are singletons. Details on this clonotype: Its antigen is unidentified.

This CDR3 has 13 residues. The V gene's germline CDR1 is SQVTM and CDR2 ANQGSEA. The V gene end was trimmed by 3 bases and the J gene end by 2 bases; junction bases not matched to a gene: 3. The rearrangement uses TRBV29-1 and TRBJ2-7; 8 nucleotides match TRBD2. Sequencing used PBMCs, mostly from graft donor cells, obtained 360 days after TCRalphabeta/CD19-depleted stem cell transplant. The TCR comes from a female patient aged 2 to 10 who had a stem cell transplant for congenital amegakaryocytic thrombocytopenia, so the T cells may come from the graft donor. The CDR3 DNA is TGCAGCGTTGACGCGGGAGGAACCTACGAGCAGTACTTC. This gives the protein CSVDAGGTYEQYF.